The clone carrying this T cell receptor (beta chain) has just a few counts. TCRdb independently ran MiXCR on the 5' RACE reads; one entry per CDR3 protein. The sample holds about 36,000 distinct CDR3 sequences, about an eighth seen once. V dropped 4 bases and J dropped 7 bases, with 4 bases sitting between them. This CDR3 is 11 amino acids long. These data come from a study of CD8 T cells in ankylosing spondylitis. The chain couples TRBV12-3 or TRBV12-4 to TRBJ1-4; D call uncertain. The receptor was isolated from a male donor with ankylosing spondylitis. The sequenced sample was synovial fluid, either unsorted or a sorted T cell fraction (not recorded which). The CDR3 bases are TGTGCCAGCAGTTGGCCTGAAAAACTGTTTTTT. Translation: CASSWPEKLFF.